Each of the 23 T cell receptor beta chains below was sequenced from the same sample in a study of blood T cell repertoires in COVID-19. The protocol was immunoSEQ multiplex PCR, while the TCRdb copy is restricted to in-frame clones and leaves out a portion. The sample lists over 350,000 clones, roughly 90% occurring once. The material sequenced was PBMCs or T cells enriched from blood (not recorded which). The receptors stem from a woman in her twenties or thirties with acute COVID-19.

V is TRBV14 and J is TRBJ2-1; 7 positions agree with TRBD2. CDR3 length: 13 residues. Germline trimming cut 6 bases from V and 5 bases from J; bases unmatched to any gene: 4. Germline V gene lookup returns CDR1 SGHDN and CDR2 FVKESK. The CDR3 sequence: CASRGGAHNEQFF. DNA of the CDR3: TGTGCCAGCAGGGGAGGGGCCCACAATGAGCAGTTCTTC.

The chain employs TRBV9 and TRBJ1-2; 8 nucleotides align to TRBD1. The V gene end was trimmed by 3 bases and the J gene end by 6 bases; junction bases not matched to a gene: 4. CDR1 and CDR2 from the germline V gene are SGDLS and YYNGEE. CDR3 length: 13 amino acids. The CDR3 nucleotides read TGTGCCAGCAGCGATATGGACAGGGATGGCTACACCTTC. It is translated as CASSDMDRDGYTF.

The chain uses TRBV7-9 and TRBJ1-1, with no clear D. The germline V and J ends were trimmed by 1 base and 4 bases, with 10 bases remaining between them. The CDR3 spans 14 residues. CDR1 is SEHNR, CDR2 FQNEAQ, per germline (reference sequence). The CDR3 sequence is CASSLVSGTTEAFF. The CDR3 region has the DNA TGTGCCAGCAGCTTAGTGTCAGGAACCACTGAAGCTTTCTTT.

This sequence joins TRBV3-1 (or the pseudogene TRBV3-2) and TRBJ1-1, with 7 positions matching TRBD1. This CDR3 is 16 amino acids long. V lost 2 bases to trimming and J lost 6 bases; unmatched junction nucleotides: 12. Germline loops: CDR1 LGHDT, CDR2 YNNKEL (reference sequence). The CDR3 DNA follows: TGTGCCAGCAGCCAAACCTTGACAGGGTCCTTCCCTGAAGCTTTCTTT. Protein product: CASSQTLTGSFPEAFF.

The chain is built from TRBV30 and TRBJ1-6, with D uncertain. CDR3 length equals 15 residues. Germline CDR1 reads GTSNPN; CDR2 reads SVGIG (reference sequence). V was trimmed by 4 bases and J by 0 bases, leaving 10 bases between them. The CDR3 bases are TGTGCCTGGACGGCGGGGAGCTCCTATAATTCACCCCTCCACTTT. It translates to CAWTAGSSYNSPLHF.

The V call is TRBV29-1, the J call TRBJ1-2; 10 bases line up with TRBD1. The V and J ends lost 1 base and 3 bases, in that order; junction bases with no gene match: 11. CDR3 length: 17 residues. From germline, CDR1 is SQVTM and CDR2 ANQGSEA. CDR3 loop: CSVEGRDRGTLDYGYTF. The CDR3 bases are TGCAGCGTTGAAGGGAGGGACAGGGGAACGTTGGACTATGGCTACACCTTC.

The chain recombines TRBV19 with TRBJ2-6, with D possibly TRBD1 on 6 matching bases. The CDR3 spans 15 residues. Between the trimmed V and J ends, which lost 4 bases and 2 bases, there was a span of 9 bases. Germline CDR1 LNHDA, CDR2 SQIVND (reference sequence). The CDR3 DNA follows: TGTGCCAGTAGTACAGGGGACGCTGGGGCCAACGTCCTGACTTTC. This gives the protein CASSTGDAGANVLTF.

There are a few counts of this clone. The chain employs TRBV24-1 and TRBJ2-2, with D possibly TRBD2 on 5 matching bases. V dropped 1 base and J dropped 5 bases, with 7 bases sitting between them. Looked up from germline, CDR1 is KGHDR and CDR2 is SFDVKD. This CDR3 region has 14 residues. In DNA form, the CDR3 reads TGTGCCACCAGTGATTTTCGGGAAACCGGGGAGCTGTTTTTT. Translation gives CATSDFRETGELFF.

To note about this clone: Other nucleotide sequences from this sample produce the same CDR3. The chain combines TRBV7-3 with TRBJ2-1; D may be TRBD1 (5 bases). Germline loops: CDR1 SGHTA, CDR2 FQGTGA. The CDR3 is made up of 15 amino acids. The ends were cut back, 0 bases at V and 0 bases at J, with 6 bases in the middle. CDR3 DNA: TGTGCCAGCAGCTTAACCAGGGACTCCTACAATGAGCAGTTCTTC. As protein: CASSLTRDSYNEQFF.

This clone was recorded a few times. The genes are TRBV7-9 and TRBJ2-7; D is possibly TRBD1 (7 bases). From germline, CDR1 is SEHNR and CDR2 FQNEAQ (reference sequence). Deletions cut 4 bases from V and 3 bases from J, with 16 bases between. The CDR3 sequence is 15 residues long. The CDR3 sequence: CASSSLRQGGYEQYF. In DNA form, the CDR3 reads TGTGCCAGCAGCTCTTTAAGACAGGGAGGCTACGAGCAGTACTTC.

This clone has more than one count but fewer than ten. This rearrangement joins TRBV5-1 to TRBJ1-5; D gene unclear. Trimming removed 7 bases from V and 4 bases from J, with 12 bases in between. Germline CDR1 is SGHRS and CDR2 is YFSETQ. There are 13 residues in the CDR3. The CDR3 DNA sequence: TGCGCCAGCGCGACATGGGTTAATCAGCCCCAGCATTTT. It specifies CASATWVNQPQHF.

The chain is built from TRBV9 and TRBJ1-1; 9 bases line up with TRBD1. CDR1 and CDR2 from the germline V gene are SGDLS and YYNGEE. The CDR3 covers 15 residues. The V segment lost 3 bases and the J segment 0 bases; nucleotides outside the gene matches: 3. For the CDR3, the DNA is TGTGCCAGCAGCGCCCGGGACAGGGTGAACACTGAAGCTTTCTTT. Protein sequence: CASSARDRVNTEAFF.

The chain links TRBV15 to TRBJ2-3, with D unclear. V shed 3 bases and J shed 8 bases, with 9 bases lying between them. The germline V gene has CDR1 LNHNV and CDR2 YYDKDF (reference sequence). This CDR3 has 12 amino acids. CDR3 DNA: TGTGCCACCAGCAGCCCCGTCGGTACGCAGTATTTT. Protein sequence: CATSSPVGTQYF.

V and J are TRBV27 and TRBJ1-5; the match to TRBD1 covers 11 bases. CDR3 size: 17 residues. Trimming took 4 bases from V and 2 from J; bases not matched to a gene: 7. Germline CDR1 and CDR2: MNHEY and SMNVEV (reference sequence). CDR3 DNA sequence: TGTGCCAGCAGTTCCCGGACAGGGGGCGTTGGCAATCAGCCCCAGCATTTT. Translating gives CASSSRTGGVGNQPQHF.

This clone was detected once. This rearrangement joins TRBV11-2 to TRBJ2-1; tentatively, D is TRBD1 (6 bases). Trimming stripped 6 bases from V and 0 bases from J, with 9 bases between. The CDR3 totals 14 residues. Germline V gene sequence: CDR1 SGHAT, CDR2 FQNNGV. In DNA form, the CDR3 reads TGTGCCAGCAGTCCAGGGGACTCCTACAATGAGCAGTTCTTC. Amino acid sequence: CASSPGDSYNEQFF.

The gene calls are TRBV3-1 (or the pseudogene TRBV3-2) and TRBJ1-6; unclear D gene. In germline, CDR1 is LGHDT, CDR2 YNNKEL (reference sequence). The CDR3 has 17 residues. V was cut by 5 bases and J by 8 bases, with 22 bases left in between. Here the CDR3 DNA reads TGTGCCAGCAGCTTCAAGAAGGGCCCAAAGCGGGATTCACCCCTCCACTTT. Amino acid sequence: CASSFKKGPKRDSPLHF.

The V and J genes are TRBV19 and TRBJ2-7, with 10 nucleotides matching TRBD1. Germline values: CDR1 LNHDA, CDR2 SQIVND (reference sequence). J gave up 4 bases and V 1 base, and 4 bases lay outside the gene matches. The CDR3 length is 15 residues. The DNA for the CDR3 is TGTGCCAGTAGTATAGGGGGGACAGGGGCATACGAGCAGTACTTC. Its protein is CASSIGGTGAYEQYF.

The V call is TRBV7-8, the J call TRBJ1-2; possibly TRBD1 for D (6 bases). V was trimmed by 4 bases and J by 6 bases, leaving 18 bases between them. Germline CDR1 is SGHVS and CDR2 is FQNEAQ. This CDR3 spans 15 amino acids. The CDR3 nucleotides read TGTGCCAGCAGCTCTAATGACAGGCCTCGGGATGGCTACACCTTC. Translated: CASSSNDRPRDGYTF.

The rearrangement links TRBV7-9 to TRBJ1-5; a weak D match, TRBD1 (5 bases). Germline CDR1 and CDR2: SEHNR and FQNEAQ (reference sequence). V was cut by 6 bases and J by 3 bases, with 12 bases left in between. The CDR3 contains 14 residues. CDR3 nucleotides: TGTGCCAGCAGGGGGGGGGAGGACAATCAGCCCCAGCATTTT. Translation gives CASRGGEDNQPQHF.

V gene TRBV9 combines with J gene TRBJ2-1; D might be TRBD2 (5 bases). Germline CDR1 reads SGDLS; CDR2 reads YYNGEE. V gave up 4 bases and J gave up 6 bases, with 17 bases separating them. CDR3 length: 15 amino acids. CDR3 nucleotides: TGTGCCAGCAGCATGCCGGGGATTGAAGGCAATGAGCAGTTCTTC. Encoded protein: CASSMPGIEGNEQFF.

The chain couples TRBV24-1 to TRBJ2-3, with 11 bases fitting TRBD2. Looked up from germline, CDR1 is KGHDR and CDR2 is SFDVKD. V gave up 4 bases and J gave up 5 bases; unmatched junction bases: 4. This CDR3 is 15 amino acids long. CDR3 region: CATSDPLAGGDTQYF. The CDR3 region has the DNA TGTGCCACCAGTGACCCCCTAGCGGGGGGAGATACGCAGTATTTT.

The V gene is TRBV6-5, the J gene TRBJ1-2, with D possibly being TRBD1 (5 bases). This CDR3 has 14 amino acids. The V end lost 6 bases, the J end lost 7 bases, and 18 bases lay between the germline ends. Germline-derived CDR1 and CDR2 are MNHEY and SVGAGI. CDR3 in DNA: TGTGCCAGCAGCGTGGAAGGTAGGGGAGGTGGCTACACCTTC. This sequence encodes CASSVEGRGGGYTF.

The CDR3 DNA reads TGTGCCAGCAGCGGCGGGGGGGCCCCCTACAATGAGCAGTTCTTC. Translating gives CASSGGGAPYNEQFF. The V call is TRBV9, the J call TRBJ2-1, with TRBD2 matching over 9 bases. This CDR3 comprises 15 residues. Trimming took 3 bases from V and 2 from J; bases not matched to a gene: 3. Germline V gene data show CDR1 as SGDLS and CDR2 as YYNGEE.